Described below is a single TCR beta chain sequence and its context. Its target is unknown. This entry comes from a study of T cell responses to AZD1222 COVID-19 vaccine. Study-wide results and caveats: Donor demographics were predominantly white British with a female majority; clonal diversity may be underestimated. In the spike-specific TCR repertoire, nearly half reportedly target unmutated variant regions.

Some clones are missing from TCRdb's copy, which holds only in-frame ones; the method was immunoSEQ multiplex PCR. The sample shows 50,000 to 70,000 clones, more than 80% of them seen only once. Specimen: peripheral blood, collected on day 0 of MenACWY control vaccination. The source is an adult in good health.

Here the CDR3 DNA reads TGTGCCAGTAGTATTAGGACTAGCAATAAGAGGGCCGGGGAGCTGTTTTTT. It specifies CASSIRTSNKRAGELFF. This chain links TRBV19 with TRBJ2-2; 8 nucleotides match TRBD2. Germline V CDR1 and CDR2: LNHDA, SQIVND (reference sequence). The CDR3 spans 17 residues. Unmatched junction bases numbered 12, after V lost 3 bases and J lost 6 bases.